Detailed here is one T cell receptor beta chain. Sequencing used immunoSEQ multiplex PCR; TCRdb keeps in-frame clones, though not all of them. The sample yields 200,000 to 250,000 clones, 80% to 90% seen once. The sample is drawn from a study of blood T cell repertoires in COVID-19. Trimming left V 8 bases short and J 5 bases short, with 7 bases between. CDR3 length: 10 amino acids. This receptor was identified in a woman between 35 and 50 years old with acute COVID-19. Sequencing used PBMCs or T cells enriched from blood (not recorded which). The V call is TRBV12-3 or TRBV12-4, the J call TRBJ2-7; D possibly corresponds to TRBD2 (5 bases). The CDR3 coding sequence is TGTGCCAGCGGGAGTCACGAGCAGTACTTC. Residues: CASGSHEQYF.